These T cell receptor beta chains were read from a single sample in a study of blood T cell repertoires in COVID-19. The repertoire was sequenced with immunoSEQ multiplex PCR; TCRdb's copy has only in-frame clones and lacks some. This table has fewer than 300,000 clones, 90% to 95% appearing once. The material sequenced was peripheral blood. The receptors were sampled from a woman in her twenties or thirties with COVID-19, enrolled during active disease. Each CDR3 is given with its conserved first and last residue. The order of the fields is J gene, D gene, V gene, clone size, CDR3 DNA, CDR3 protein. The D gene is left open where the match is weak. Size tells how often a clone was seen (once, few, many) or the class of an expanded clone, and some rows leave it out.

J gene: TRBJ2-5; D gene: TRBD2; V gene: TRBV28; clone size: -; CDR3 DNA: TGTGCCAGCAGTTTCCCGCCGGGACTAGCGGGAGGAGGAAGAGAGACCCAGTACTTC; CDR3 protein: CASSFPPGLAGGGRETQYF
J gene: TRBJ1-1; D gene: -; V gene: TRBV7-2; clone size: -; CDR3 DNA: TGTGCCAGCAGCTTATTGGGAGTTGGGGATGGCACTGAAGCTTTCTTT; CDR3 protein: CASSLLGVGDGTEAFF
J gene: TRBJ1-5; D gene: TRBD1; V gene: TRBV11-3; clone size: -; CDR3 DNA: TGTGCCAACTTGACACAGGGGGCGATAAATCAGCCCCAGCATTTT; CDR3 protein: CANLTQGAINQPQHF
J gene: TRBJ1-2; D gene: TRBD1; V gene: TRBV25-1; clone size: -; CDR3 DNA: TGTGCCAGCAGTGACCACCGGGACAGGAGCTATGGCTACACCTTC; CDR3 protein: CASSDHRDRSYGYTF
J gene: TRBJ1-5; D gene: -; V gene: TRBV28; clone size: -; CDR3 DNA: TGTGCCAGCAGTTCCAGGGATCAGCCCCAGCATTTT; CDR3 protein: CASSSRDQPQHF
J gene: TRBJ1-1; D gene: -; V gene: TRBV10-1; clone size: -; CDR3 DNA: TGCGCCAGCAGTGAGTCGGGGAGGAACACTGAAGCTTTCTTT; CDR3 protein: CASSESGRNTEAFF
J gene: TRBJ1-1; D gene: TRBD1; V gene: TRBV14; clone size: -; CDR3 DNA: TGTGCCAGCAGCTTGGGACAGGGGGACACTGAAGCTTTCTTT; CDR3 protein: CASSLGQGDTEAFF
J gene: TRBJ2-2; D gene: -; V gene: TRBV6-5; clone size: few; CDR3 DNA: TGTGCCAGCAGTTACTCGACGTCGGGATACGGGGAGCTGTTTTTT; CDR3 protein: CASSYSTSGYGELFF
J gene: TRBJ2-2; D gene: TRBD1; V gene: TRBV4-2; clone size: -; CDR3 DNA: TGTGCCAGCGGACAGGAAGCCGGGGAGCTGTTTTTT; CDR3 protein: CASGQEAGELFF
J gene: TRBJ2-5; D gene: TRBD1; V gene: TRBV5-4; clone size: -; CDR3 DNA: TGTGCCAGCAGCTGGGGACAGGGGATCCCCCAAGAGACCCAGTACTTC; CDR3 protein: CASSWGQGIPQETQYF
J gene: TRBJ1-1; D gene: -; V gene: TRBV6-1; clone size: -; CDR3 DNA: TGTGCCAGCAGTGAGGTGGGAGGTGAAGCTTTCTTT; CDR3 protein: CASSEVGGEAFF
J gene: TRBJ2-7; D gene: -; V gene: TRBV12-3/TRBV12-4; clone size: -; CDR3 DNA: TGTGCCAGCAGTTTGGGGGCGCTTGAGCAGTACTTC; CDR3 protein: CASSLGALEQYF
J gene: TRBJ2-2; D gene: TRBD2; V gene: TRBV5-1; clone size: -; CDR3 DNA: TGCGCCAGCAGCTCAATTTCTAGCGGGAGGGCTTCCGGGGAGCTGTTTTTT; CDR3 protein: CASSSISSGRASGELFF
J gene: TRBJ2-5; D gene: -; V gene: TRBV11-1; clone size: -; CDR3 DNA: TGTGCCAGCAGCTTAGCCTTCGGTCAAGAGACCCAGTACTTC; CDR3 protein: CASSLAFGQETQYF
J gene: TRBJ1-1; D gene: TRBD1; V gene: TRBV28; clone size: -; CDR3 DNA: TGTGCCAGCAGTTTGGAGGGACAGCCTATGAACACTGAAGCTTTCTTT; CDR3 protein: CASSLEGQPMNTEAFF
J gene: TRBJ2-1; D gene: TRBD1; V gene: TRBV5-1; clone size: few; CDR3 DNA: TGCGCCAGCAGCTTGTCTCTCCGGGGGACAGGGGTCGAGCAGTTCTTC; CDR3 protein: CASSLSLRGTGVEQFF
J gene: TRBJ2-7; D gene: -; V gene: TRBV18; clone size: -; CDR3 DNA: TGTGCCAGCTCAGAAGAGATTCTCTACGAGCAGTACTTC; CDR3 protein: CASSEEILYEQYF